The entry below gives a single TCR beta chain sequence along with its context. Its antigen remains unidentified. Base qualities are missing; no much larger clone stands one base away. Taken with the paper, the label for time point translates to: baseline before first vaccination. Vaccinee samples came from UK trials COV001 and COV002, including a single-blind randomized controlled phase 2/3 trial of AZD1222 (ChAdOx1 nCoV-19) in healthy adults. For TCRbeta chain sequencing, PBMC samples from trial participants were taken at day 0 and at day 28 after the second dose. This sample is part of a study of T cell responses to AZD1222 COVID-19 vaccine (dated by TCRdb to about 2021). Looking at the study overall: AZD1222 recipients with second doses at about 4 weeks or about 12 weeks were pooled, because spike-specific TCR depth and breadth did not differ between schedules. TCR sequencing was performed for 233 trial participants, of whom about 200 were given two doses of AZD1222 and around 25 were given two doses of MenACWY control vaccine. Trial participants were enrolled into age subgroups of 18-55, 56-69 and 70-plus years, which contained about 160, 30 and 59 TCR-sequenced participants, respectively.

V sheds 2 bases and J sheds 8 bases, leaving 18 bases between their ends. CDR3 length: 16 amino acids, cysteine to phenylalanine. Only the CDR3 portion is preserved as DNA: 48 bases, with reading frame beginning at the first base. From the germline V gene, CDR1 is KGHDR and CDR2 is SFDVKD. Overall study outcomes, separate from this receptor: Spike-specific TCR breadth and depth rose significantly after two AZD1222 doses compared with day 0 and with MenACWY recipients. Because no day 14 peak-response samples were available, the repertoires could be characterized only after the peak T cell response. Participants were mostly white British, with more females than males. The authors suggested clonal diversity may have been underestimated. The 56-69-year group was small, and its depth increase did not reach significance, likely because of low power. Conclusions about previously exposed vaccinees are limited because only five to seven AZD1222 recipients were SARS-CoV-2 seropositive at baseline. Nearly half of unique spike-specific TCRs reportedly recognized epitopes outside regions mutated in the B.1.351 and B.1.1.7 variants. CD4 TCRs associated with the vaccine covered the entire spike protein, and the dominant responses were in regions 160-218 and 743-854.

The CDR3 regions of human TCRbeta chains were analyzed by immunosequencing. The authors' pipeline ran thus. Repertoire TCRs were checked for matches against a reference library of SARS-CoV-2-specific TCRs that had been generated using the MIRA antigen-specificity platform. Breadth was defined as the fraction of unique TCRs that were SARS-CoV-2-associated. Depth was defined as the fraction of total T cells that were SARS-CoV-2-associated. Using the MIRA data, each spike-specific TCR was mapped to the spike region that the TCR reacts to and placed in a CD4 or CD8 class. Log10-transformed breadth and depth values were compared by one-way ANOVA with Sidak's multiple comparisons tests. Held by TCRdb, this immuneACCESS table contains in-frame sequences only and omits some clones. Under half of the omission traces to an unresolved V gene where checked; the cause of the rest is unknown. V, J and clone size are those of that table, while D and trimming were read from the DNA. The sample includes over 110,000 clones, with more than 85% observed a single time. Of the sample, around 5.4% is held by the ten largest clones.

The chain uses TRBV24-1 and TRBJ2-1, with the D gene not clear enough to name. The sample consisted of peripheral blood, taken on day 0 of AZD1222 vaccination. The receptor was derived from an adult in good health. The nucleotide sequence reads as follows: TGTGCCACCAGTGATTCCACTTCATCGCCTATATATGAGCAGTTCTTC. This codes for CATSDSTSSPIYEQFF.